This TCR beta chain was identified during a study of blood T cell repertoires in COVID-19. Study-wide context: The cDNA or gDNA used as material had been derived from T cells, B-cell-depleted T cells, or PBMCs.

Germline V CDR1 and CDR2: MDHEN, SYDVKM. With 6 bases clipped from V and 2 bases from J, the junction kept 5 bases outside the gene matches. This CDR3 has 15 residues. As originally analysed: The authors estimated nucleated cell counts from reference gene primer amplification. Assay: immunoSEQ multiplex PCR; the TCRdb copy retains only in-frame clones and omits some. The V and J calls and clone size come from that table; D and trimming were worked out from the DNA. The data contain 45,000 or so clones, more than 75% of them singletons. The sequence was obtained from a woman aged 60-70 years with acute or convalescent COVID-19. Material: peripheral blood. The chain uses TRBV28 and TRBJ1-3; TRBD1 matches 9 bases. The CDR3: CASRPGTGTGNTIYF. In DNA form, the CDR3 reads TGTGCCAGCAGGCCAGGGACAGGGACTGGAAACACCATATATTTT.